This T cell receptor (beta chain) is from a study of graft-versus-host responses after intestinal transplantation. Study-level information: Each of the recipients got a multivisceral, liver-intestinal, or isolated intestinal transplant. For 2 to 4 years after anti-thymocyte globulin induction, all recipients took tacrolimus and steroids.

V was clipped by 8 bases and J by 2 bases, with 9 bases between them. This CDR3 has 11 amino acids. Germline-derived CDR1 and CDR2 are GTSNPN and SVGIG (reference sequence). Concerning this clone: Its target is not known.

Study-wide points: GvH clonotypes were identified within recipient marrow, with a subset emerging first in ileum or blood. Early declines in HvG clones that occurred post-transplant were associated with peak circulating GvH clone levels.

Assay: immunoSEQ multiplex PCR; the TCRdb copy retains only in-frame clones and omits some. The data hold 110,000 to 150,000 clones, with over 90% observed a single time. Specimen: unstimulated CD4+ T cells sorted from spleen or lymph node cells, collected before intestinal transplant. The chain recombines TRBV30 with TRBJ2-5; D not certain. The clonotype was recovered from a human donor who received an intestinal transplant. CDR3 in amino acids: CAIEPQETQYF. The CDR3 DNA follows: TGTGCCATAGAGCCACAAGAGACCCAGTACTTC.